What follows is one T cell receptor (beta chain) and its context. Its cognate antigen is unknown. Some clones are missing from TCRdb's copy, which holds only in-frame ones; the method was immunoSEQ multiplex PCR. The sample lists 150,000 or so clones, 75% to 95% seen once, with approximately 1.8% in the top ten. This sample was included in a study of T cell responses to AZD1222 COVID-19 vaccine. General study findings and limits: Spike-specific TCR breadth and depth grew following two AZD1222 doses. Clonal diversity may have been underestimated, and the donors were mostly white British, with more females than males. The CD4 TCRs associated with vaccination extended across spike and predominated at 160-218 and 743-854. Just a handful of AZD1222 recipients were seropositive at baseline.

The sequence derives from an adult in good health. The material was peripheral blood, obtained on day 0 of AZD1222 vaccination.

The CDR3 protein is CASSLTSGRRAQFF. As DNA, the CDR3 is TGTGCCAGCAGTTTGACTAGCGGGAGAAGGGCGCAGTTCTTC. The gene calls are TRBV28 and TRBJ2-1; 12 nucleotides align to TRBD2. The V gene end was trimmed by 3 bases and the J gene end by 12 bases; junction bases not matched to a gene: 6. In germline, CDR1 is MDHEN, CDR2 SYDVKM. The CDR3 length is 14 residues.